The sequence of this T cell receptor (beta chain) was determined in a study of CD8 T cells in Susac syndrome. For the study at large: The Susac syndrome patients were therapy-naive, on corticosteroids, or on intravenous immunoglobulin alone at blood draw. Study findings and constraints: The CD4+ T cell repertoires in Susac syndrome were not clonally expanded.

In regard to this clonotype: Its matching antigen is unknown.

With random hexamers, reverse transcription was performed on about 0.5 to 1 ug of RNA. The TCR beta CDR3 was amplified by immunoSEQ multiplex PCR across 54 Vbeta, 13 Jbeta. In TCRdb, the immunoSEQ multiplex PCR reads were re-called with MiXCR into one record per CDR3 protein. The repertoire holds roughly 160,000 distinct CDR3 sequences, with about 96% as singletons. V shed 6 bases and J shed 0 bases, with 6 bases lying between them. CDR1 is MNHEY and CDR2 is SVGAGI in the germline V gene. This CDR3 contains 13 residues. The CD8+ and CD4+ T cells were negatively isolated, with the TEMRA cells enriched by FACS.

The TCR was taken from a human donor with Susac syndrome. Material: CD4+ T cells from PBMCs. J is TRBJ2-1 and V is TRBV6-5; no definite D call. CDR3 nucleotides: TGTGCCAGCAGACGGTCCTCCTACAATGAGCAGTTCTTC. This translates into CASRRSSYNEQFF.